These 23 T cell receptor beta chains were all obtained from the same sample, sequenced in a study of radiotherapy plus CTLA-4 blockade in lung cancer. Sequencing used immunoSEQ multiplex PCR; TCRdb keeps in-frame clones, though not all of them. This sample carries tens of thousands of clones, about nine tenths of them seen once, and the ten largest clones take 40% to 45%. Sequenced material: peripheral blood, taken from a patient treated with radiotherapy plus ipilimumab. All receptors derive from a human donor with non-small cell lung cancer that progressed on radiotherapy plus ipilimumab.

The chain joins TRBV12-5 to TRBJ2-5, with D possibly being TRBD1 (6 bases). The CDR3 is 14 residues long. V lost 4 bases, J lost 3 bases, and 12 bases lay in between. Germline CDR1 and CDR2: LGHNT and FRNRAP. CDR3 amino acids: CASGSPDSKETQYF. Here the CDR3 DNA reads TGTGCTAGTGGTTCCCCGGACAGCAAAGAGACCCAGTACTTC.

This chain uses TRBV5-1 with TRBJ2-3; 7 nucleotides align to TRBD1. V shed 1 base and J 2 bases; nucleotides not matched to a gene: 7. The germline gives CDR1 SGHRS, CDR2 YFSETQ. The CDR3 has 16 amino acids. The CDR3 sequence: CASSLTGARYTDTQYF. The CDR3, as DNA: TGCGCCAGCAGCTTGACAGGGGCTCGATACACAGATACGCAGTATTTT.

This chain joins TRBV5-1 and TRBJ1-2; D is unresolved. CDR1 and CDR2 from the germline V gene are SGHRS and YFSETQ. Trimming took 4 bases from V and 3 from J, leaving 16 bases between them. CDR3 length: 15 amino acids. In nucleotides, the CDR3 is TGCGCCAGCAGCCGTACGATCTGGGGAGACTATGGCTACACCTTC. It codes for CASSRTIWGDYGYTF.

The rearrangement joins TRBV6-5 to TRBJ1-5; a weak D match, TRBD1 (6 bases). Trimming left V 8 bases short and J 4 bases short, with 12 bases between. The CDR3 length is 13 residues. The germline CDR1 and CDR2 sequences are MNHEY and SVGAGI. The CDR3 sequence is CASGNTGNQPQHF. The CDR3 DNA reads TGTGCCAGCGGGAATACAGGGAATCAGCCCCAGCATTTT.

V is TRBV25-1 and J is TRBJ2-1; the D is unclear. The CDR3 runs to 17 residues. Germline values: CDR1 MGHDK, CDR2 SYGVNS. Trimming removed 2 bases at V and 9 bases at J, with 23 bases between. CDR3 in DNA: TGTGCCAGCAGTGAAATGCAAACTATGGCGGAATCAAGTGAGCAGTTCTTC. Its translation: CASSEMQTMAESSEQFF.

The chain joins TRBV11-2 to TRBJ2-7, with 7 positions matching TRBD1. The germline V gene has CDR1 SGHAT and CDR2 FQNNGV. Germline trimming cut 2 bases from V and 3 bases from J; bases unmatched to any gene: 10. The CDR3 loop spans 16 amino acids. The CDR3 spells CASSLYSGQRFYEQYF. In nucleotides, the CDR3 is TGTGCCAGCAGCTTATATTCGGGACAGCGTTTCTACGAGCAGTACTTC. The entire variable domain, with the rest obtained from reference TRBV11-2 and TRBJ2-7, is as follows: EAGVAQSPRYKIIEKRQSVAFWCNPISGHATLYWYQQILGQGPKLLIQFQNNGVVDDSQLPKDRFSAERLKGVDSTLKIQPAKLEDSAVYLCASSLYSGQRFYEQYFGPGTRLTVT.

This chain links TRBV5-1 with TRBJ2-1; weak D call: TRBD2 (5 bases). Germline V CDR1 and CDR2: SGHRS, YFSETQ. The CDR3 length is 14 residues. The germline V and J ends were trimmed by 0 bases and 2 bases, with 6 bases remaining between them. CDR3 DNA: TGCGCCAGCAGCTTGGGAGGGCCCTACAATGAGCAGTTCTTC. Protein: CASSLGGPYNEQFF.

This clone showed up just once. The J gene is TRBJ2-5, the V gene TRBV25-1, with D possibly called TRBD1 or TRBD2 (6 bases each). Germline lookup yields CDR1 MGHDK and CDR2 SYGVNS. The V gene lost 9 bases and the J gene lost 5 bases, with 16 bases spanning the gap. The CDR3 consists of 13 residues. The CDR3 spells CASMEGGGETQYF. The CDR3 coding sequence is TGTGCCAGTATGGAAGGGGGAGGCGAGACCCAGTACTTC.

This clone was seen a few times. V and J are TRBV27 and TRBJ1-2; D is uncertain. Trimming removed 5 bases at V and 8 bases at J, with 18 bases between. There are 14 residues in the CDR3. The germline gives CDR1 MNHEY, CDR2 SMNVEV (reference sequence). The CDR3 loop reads CASSTPGLFWGYTF. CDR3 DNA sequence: TGTGCCAGCAGTACCCCCGGACTCTTCTGGGGCTACACCTTC.

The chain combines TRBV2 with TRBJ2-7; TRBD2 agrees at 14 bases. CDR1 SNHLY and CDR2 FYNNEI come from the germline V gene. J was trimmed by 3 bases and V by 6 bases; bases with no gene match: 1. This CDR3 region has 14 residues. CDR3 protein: CASRGLAGDYEQYF. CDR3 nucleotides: TGTGCCAGCAGGGGACTAGCGGGGGACTACGAGCAGTACTTC.

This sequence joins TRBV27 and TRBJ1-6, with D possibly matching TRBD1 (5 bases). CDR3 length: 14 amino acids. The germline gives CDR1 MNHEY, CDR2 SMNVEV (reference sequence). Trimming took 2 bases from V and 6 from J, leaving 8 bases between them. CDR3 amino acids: CASSLGQGNSPLHF. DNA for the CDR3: TGTGCCAGCAGTTTAGGCCAGGGTAATTCACCCCTCCACTTT.

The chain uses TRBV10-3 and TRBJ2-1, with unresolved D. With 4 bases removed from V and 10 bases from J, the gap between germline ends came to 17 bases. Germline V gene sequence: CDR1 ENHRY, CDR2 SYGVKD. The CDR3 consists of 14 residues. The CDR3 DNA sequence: TGTGCCATCAGTGTAGAAGGCTCTGTGGCAGAGCAGTTCTTC. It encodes CAISVEGSVAEQFF.

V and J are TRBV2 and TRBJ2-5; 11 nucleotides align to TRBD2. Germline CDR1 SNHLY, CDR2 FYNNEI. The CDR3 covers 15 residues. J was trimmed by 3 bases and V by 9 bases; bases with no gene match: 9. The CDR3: CASSRPGLAEETQYF. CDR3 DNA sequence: TGTGCCAGTAGTAGACCGGGACTAGCGGAAGAGACCCAGTACTTC.

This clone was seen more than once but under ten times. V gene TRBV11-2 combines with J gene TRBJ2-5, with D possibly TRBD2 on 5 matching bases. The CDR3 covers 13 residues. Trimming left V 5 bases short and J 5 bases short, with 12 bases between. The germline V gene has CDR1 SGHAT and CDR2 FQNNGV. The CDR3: CASSPTREETQYF. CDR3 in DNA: TGTGCCAGCAGCCCTACGAGGGAGGAGACCCAGTACTTC.

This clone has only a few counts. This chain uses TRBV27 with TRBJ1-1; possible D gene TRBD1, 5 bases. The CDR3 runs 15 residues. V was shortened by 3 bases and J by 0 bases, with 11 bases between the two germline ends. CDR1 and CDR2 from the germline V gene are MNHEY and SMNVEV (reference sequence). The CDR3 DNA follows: TGTGCCAGCAGTTTCGGGGGGGGGATGAACACTGAAGCTTTCTTT. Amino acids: CASSFGGGMNTEAFF.

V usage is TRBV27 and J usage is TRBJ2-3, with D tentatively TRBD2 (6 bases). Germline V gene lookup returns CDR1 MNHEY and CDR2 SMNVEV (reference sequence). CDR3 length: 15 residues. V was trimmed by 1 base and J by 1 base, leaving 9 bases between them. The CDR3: CASSLWEEGTDTQYF. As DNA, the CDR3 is TGTGCCAGCAGTTTATGGGAGGAGGGCACAGATACGCAGTATTTT.

CDR3 region: CASSLGVSGGEEQYF. CDR3 nucleotides: TGTGCCAGTAGTTTAGGGGTTAGCGGCGGTGAAGAGCAGTACTTC. V gene TRBV19 combines with J gene TRBJ2-7, with D perhaps TRBD2 (6 bases). Trimming left V 5 bases short and J 7 bases short, with 21 bases between. The CDR3 loop spans 15 amino acids. Germline CDR1 is LNHDA and CDR2 is SQIVND (reference sequence). Variable domain in full (rest from reference TRBV19 and TRBJ2-7): DGGITQSPKYLFRKEGQNVTLSCEQNLNHDAMYWYRQDPGQGLRLIYYSQIVNDFQKGDIAEGYSVSREKKESFPLTVTSAQKNPTAFYLCASSLGVSGGEEQYFGPGTRLTVT.

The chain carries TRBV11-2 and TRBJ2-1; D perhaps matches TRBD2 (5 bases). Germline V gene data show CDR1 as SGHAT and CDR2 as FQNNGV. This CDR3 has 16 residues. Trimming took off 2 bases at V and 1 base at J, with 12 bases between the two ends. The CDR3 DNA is TGTGCCAGCAGCTTAATCATGAGCGGTTCCTACAATGAGCAGTTCTTC. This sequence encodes CASSLIMSGSYNEQFF.

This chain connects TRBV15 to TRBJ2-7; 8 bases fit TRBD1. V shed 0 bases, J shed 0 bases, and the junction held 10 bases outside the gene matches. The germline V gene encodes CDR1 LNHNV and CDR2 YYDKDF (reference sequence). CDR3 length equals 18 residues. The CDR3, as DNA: TGTGCCACCAGCAGAGACCACCTCTTGGACAGGGACTCCTACGAGCAGTACTTC. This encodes CATSRDHLLDRDSYEQYF. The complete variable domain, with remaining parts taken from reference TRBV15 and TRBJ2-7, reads DAMVIQNPRYQVTQFGKPVTLSCSQTLNHNVMYWYQQKSSQAPKLLFHYYDKDFNNEADTPDNFQSRRPNTSFCFLDIRSPGLGDTAMYLCATSRDHLLDRDSYEQYFGPGTRLTVT.

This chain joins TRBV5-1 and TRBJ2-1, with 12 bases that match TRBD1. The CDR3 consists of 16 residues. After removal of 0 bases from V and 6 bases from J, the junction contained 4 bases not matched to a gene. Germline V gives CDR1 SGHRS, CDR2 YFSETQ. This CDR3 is CASSLDWDRGLNEQFF. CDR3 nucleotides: TGCGCCAGCAGCTTGGATTGGGACAGGGGGCTCAATGAGCAGTTCTTC. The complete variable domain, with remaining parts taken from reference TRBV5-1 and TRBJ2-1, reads KAGVTQTPRYLIKTRGQQVTLSCSPISGHRSVSWYQQTPGQGLQFLFEYFSETQRNKGNFPGRFSGRQFSNSRSEMNVSTLELGDSALYLCASSLDWDRGLNEQFFGPGTRLTVL.

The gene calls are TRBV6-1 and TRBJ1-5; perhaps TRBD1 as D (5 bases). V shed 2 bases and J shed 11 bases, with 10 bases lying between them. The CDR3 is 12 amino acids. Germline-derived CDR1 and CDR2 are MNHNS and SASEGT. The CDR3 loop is CASSEIWGAQHF. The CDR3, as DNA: TGTGCCAGCAGTGAAATATGGGGGGCCCAGCATTTT.

CDR3 bases: TGTGCCTGGAGTGTCGGGACAGGGGGCACTGAAGCTTTCTTT. Protein: CAWSVGTGGTEAFF. The chain is built from TRBV30 and TRBJ1-1; 11 bases agree with TRBD1. Germline V lookup: CDR1 GTSNPN, CDR2 SVGIG (reference sequence). The CDR3 contains 14 residues. V lost 0 bases and J lost 4; bases outside the gene matches: 1. Full variable domain (remainder filled in from reference TRBV30 and TRBJ1-1): SQTIHQWPATLVQPVGSPLSLECTVEGTSNPNLYWYRQAAGRGLQLLFYSVGIGQISSEVPQNLSASRPQDRQFILSSKKLLLSDSGFYLCAWSVGTGGTEAFFGQGTRLTVV.

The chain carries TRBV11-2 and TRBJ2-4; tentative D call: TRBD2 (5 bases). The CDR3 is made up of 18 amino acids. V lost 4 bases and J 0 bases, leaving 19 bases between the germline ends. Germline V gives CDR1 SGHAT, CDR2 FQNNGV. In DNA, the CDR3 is TGTGCCAGCAGCTCGGGAACCACAGTTTTCTTAGCCAAAAACATTCAGTACTTC. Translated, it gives CASSSGTTVFLAKNIQYF.